Listed below are T cell receptor beta chains from one sample, sequenced in a study of blood T cell repertoires in COVID-19. Some clones are missing from TCRdb's copy, which holds only in-frame ones; the method was immunoSEQ multiplex PCR. The data hold fewer than 350,000 clones, with 80% to 90% observed a single time. Sequencing input: PBMCs or T cells enriched from blood (not recorded which). These receptor sequences come from a woman between 40 and 55 years old with acute COVID-19. Each CDR3 is given with its conserved first and last residue. A D gene is named only where the DNA matches it firmly. Size values are once, few and many counts, or a class for expanded clones, and some rows have none.

j_call | v_call | d_call | clone_size | cdr3_aa | cdr3_nt
TRBJ2-7 | TRBV6-5 | . | few | CATETGNYEQYF | TGTGCCACAGAAACAGGGAACTACGAGCAGTACTTC
TRBJ1-2 | TRBV7-9 | . | . | CASSLGQNNYGYTF | TGTGCCAGCAGCTTAGGTCAGAATAACTATGGCTACACCTTC
TRBJ1-2 | TRBV2 | TRBD1 | . | CASSRGHDYGYTF | TGTGCCAGCAGTAGGGGGCATGACTATGGCTACACCTTC
TRBJ2-3 | TRBV7-2 | . | once | CASSSVGTRSGDTQYF | TGTGCCAGCAGCTCCGTCGGGACACGGTCGGGAGATACGCAGTATTTT
TRBJ1-2 | TRBV9 | . | . | CASSVDSFYGYTF | TGTGCCAGCAGCGTTGACAGCTTCTATGGCTACACCTTC
TRBJ1-1 | TRBV11-2 | . | once | CASSSRARRAYTEAFF | TGTGCCAGCAGCTCTAGGGCCCGGAGGGCATACACTGAAGCTTTCTTT
TRBJ1-1 | TRBV10-3 | . | . | CAISEQGLDTEAFF | TGTGCCATCAGTGAACAGGGATTGGACACTGAAGCTTTCTTT
TRBJ2-7 | TRBV4-1 | . | . | CASSQVPRSYEQYF | TGCGCCAGCAGCCAAGTGCCGAGATCCTACGAGCAGTACTTC
TRBJ1-2 | TRBV4-3 | . | . | CASSQVLEGGGYGYTF | TGCGCCAGCAGCCAAGTGTTGGAGGGCGGGGGCTATGGCTACACCTTC
TRBJ2-1 | TRBV11-2 | . | . | CASSLERTDIRNEQFF | TGTGCCAGCAGCTTAGAGAGGACAGATATACGCAATGAGCAGTTCTTC
TRBJ2-3 | TRBV7-3 | TRBD2 | . | CASSFAGGTDTQYF | TGTGCCAGCAGCTTCGCGGGGGGCACAGATACGCAGTATTTT
TRBJ1-2 | TRBV28 | . | . | CASIPRGGRGYTF | TGTGCCAGCATACCGCGGGGGGGGCGAGGCTACACCTTC
TRBJ1-4 | TRBV2 | . | . | CASSGIGEATNEKLFF | TGTGCCAGCAGTGGTATAGGGGAGGCAACTAATGAAAAACTGTTTTTT
TRBJ1-1 | TRBV7-9 | . | . | CASSTKDSLNTEAFF | TGTGCCAGCAGCACCAAGGACAGTCTGAACACTGAAGCTTTCTTT
TRBJ2-7 | TRBV21-1 | . | . | CASSSPPRREATSLSYEQYF | TGTGCCAGCAGCTCCCCCCCCCGGCGGGAGGCTACCTCCCTCTCCTACGAGCAGTACTTC
TRBJ2-2 | TRBV2 | . | . | CASSRAPPSSTGELFF | TGTGCCAGCAGCCGGGCTCCTCCTAGCTCCACCGGGGAGCTGTTTTTT
TRBJ2-2 | TRBV5-6 | . | . | CASSNIHGGGELFF | TGTGCCAGCAGCAATATACACGGGGGCGGGGAGCTGTTTTTT
TRBJ1-2 | TRBV12-3/TRBV12-4 | . | . | CASSKMGGFGYTF | TGTGCCAGCAGTAAAATGGGGGGGTTTGGCTACACCTTC
TRBJ1-2 | TRBV27 | . | . | CASSFRGNYGYTF | TGTGCCAGCAGTTTCCGCGGGAATTATGGCTACACCTTC
TRBJ2-5 | TRBV18 | . | . | CASSPPAGARETQYF | TGTGCCAGCTCACCCCCGGCGGGGGCTCGAGAGACCCAGTACTTC
TRBJ1-4 | TRBV5-4 | TRBD1 | . | CASSGGQGVAEKLFF | TGTGCCAGCAGCGGGGGACAGGGGGTCGCTGAAAAACTGTTTTTT
TRBJ1-1 | TRBV7-9 | . | . | CASSLSSGDTEAFF | TGTGCCAGCAGCTTATCTTCAGGGGACACTGAAGCTTTCTTT
TRBJ1-6 | TRBV3-1/TRBV3-2 | . | . | CASSQSGVLPLHF | TGTGCCAGCAGCCAATCGGGGGTATTACCCCTCCACTTT
TRBJ1-1 | TRBV14 | . | . | CASSPSHGASGAFF | TGTGCCAGCAGCCCCAGCCATGGGGCCTCTGGAGCTTTCTTT
TRBJ1-1 | TRBV19 | . | . | CASRGSKNTEAFF | TGTGCCAGTAGAGGGAGTAAGAACACTGAAGCTTTCTTT
TRBJ1-1 | TRBV7-2 | TRBD1 | . | CASSSTRTGQREAFF | TGTGCCAGCAGCTCGACGCGGACAGGGCAAAGAGAAGCTTTCTTT
TRBJ2-2 | TRBV4-2 | TRBD2 | . | CASSSRLAGGPANTGELFF | TGTGCCAGCAGCTCCCGACTAGCGGGAGGGCCAGCGAACACCGGGGAGCTGTTTTTT
TRBJ1-3 | TRBV7-8 | . | . | CASSLSPLGLAGNTIYF | TGTGCCAGCAGCTTATCCCCCTTGGGACTTGCTGGAAACACCATATATTTT
TRBJ1-3 | TRBV5-6 | . | . | CASSAAPSSGNTIYF | TGTGCCAGCAGCGCGGCCCCGAGCTCTGGAAACACCATATATTTT
TRBJ1-6 | TRBV18 | . | . | CASSPPFATSGNSPLHF | TGTGCCAGCTCACCACCCTTTGCTACCTCGGGGAATTCACCCCTCCACTTT
TRBJ1-5 | TRBV28 | TRBD1 | . | CASSSPRGQGNQPQHF | TGTGCCAGCAGTTCGCCCCGAGGACAGGGCAATCAGCCCCAGCATTTT
TRBJ1-2 | TRBV2 | TRBD1 | . | CASSLIRDREPSRF | TGTGCCAGCAGCCTAATTCGGGACAGGGAACCTTCCCGCTTC
TRBJ2-7 | TRBV28 | . | . | CASDSRGYYEQYF | TGTGCCAGCGACAGCCGGGGGTACTACGAGCAGTACTTC